This T cell receptor (beta chain) was obtained from a study of T-cell reconstitution after alpha-beta-depleted transplantation in children. The CDR3 spans 16 residues. CDR1 and CDR2 (germline): LGHDT, YNNKEL (reference sequence). The V end was cut by 4 bases, the J end by 3 bases, with 18 bases between. A TCRbeta library incorporating unique molecular identifiers was prepared. TCRdb re-analysed the PCR reads in MiXCR, keeping a single row per CDR3 protein. Of some 600,000 distinct CDR3 sequences in the sample, roughly 17% were seen once. Sequenced here: PBMCs from the stem cell graft donor, sampled from the stem cell graft. This rearrangement joins TRBV3-1 to TRBJ1-1; no definite D call. The TCR sequence derives from a human donor who donated a stem cell graft to a child with acute myeloid leukemia. In DNA, the CDR3 is TGTGCCAGCAGCCTCCGCCGGGTCGGGGAGGACACTGAAGCTTTCTTT. Amino acids: CASSLRRVGEDTEAFF. The full variable domain, with the rest looked up from reference TRBV3-1 and TRBJ1-1, is DTAVSQTPKYLVTQMGNDKSIKCEQNLGHDTMYWYKQDSKKFLKIMFSYNNKELIINETVPNRFSPKSPDKAHLNLHINSLELGDSAVYFCASSLRRVGEDTEAFFGQGTRLTVV.